The clone carrying this T cell receptor beta chain showed up many times. The CDR3 contains 14 residues. Germline V gives CDR1 SGHDT, CDR2 YYEEEE. V lost 0 bases and J lost 2, with 8 bases in between. This table comes from immunoSEQ multiplex PCR, and its TCRdb copy is limited to in-frame clones, with some not included. The data show around 1,300 clones, with none appearing a single time. Treatment was busulfan-fludarabine conditioning, a marrow graft, and cyclophosphamide on days +3 and +4. The data originate from a study of T cells after posttransplantation cyclophosphamide. The TCR was taken from a male patient in his thirties who received an allogeneic stem cell transplant from a related donor, was CMV-positive, and had acute GVHD only. Some of the T cells may derive from the graft donor. Sample: PBMCs, taken after an allogeneic stem cell transplant with post-transplant cyclophosphamide. The chain is built from TRBV5-6 and TRBJ1-2; weak D call: TRBD1 (6 bases). CDR3 protein: CASSLATGNYGYTF. The DNA of the CDR3 is TGTGCCAGCAGCTTGGCCACAGGGAACTATGGCTACACCTTC.